This T cell receptor beta chain was recovered during a study of naive and memory T cell subsets. Findings of the study overall: Naive and memory repertoire findings lacked a ground truth for validation.

Two oligonucleotides, mixed equimolar, formed the beta constant-region primer covering TRBC1 and TRBC2. TCRdb re-derived calls from the UMI-ligation and nested PCR reads in MiXCR, one entry per CDR3 protein. This sample has about 90,000 distinct CDR3 sequences, with 7% to 7.5% found just once. This CDR3 is built from 12 residues. Germline-derived CDR1 and CDR2 are DFQATT and SNEGSKA (reference sequence). As concerns this clonotype: Its antigen is undetermined. At one end the junction does not follow the germline gene, possibly because of a read error.

Overnight CMV lysate stimulation of fresh PBMCs defined donor CMV status by CD4+ IFNgamma. Cells stained for CD3, CD4, CD8, CD45RA, CD27 and viability were sorted into four CD45RA/CD27 subsets. The rearrangement links TRBV20-1 to TRBJ2-7; 8 bases align to TRBD1. This TCR derives from a human donor in good health. The sample taken for sequencing was central memory CD4+ T cells from blood. The CDR3 DNA follows: TGTGGGGGGACAGGCGTAAAATACGAGCAGTACTTC. Its translation is CGGTGVKYEQYF.